Here is one T cell receptor (beta chain) with its context. In each PCR, synthetic TCR analog templates were spiked in. The repertoire was sequenced with immunoSEQ multiplex PCR; TCRdb's copy has only in-frame clones and lacks some. Among 58,000 or so clones listed, around 86% were seen once. Described time point: pretreatment peripheral blood. The source of the sample is a study of PD-L1 blockade in urothelial cancer. The CDR3 loop spans 15 amino acids. The germline CDR1 and CDR2 sequences are SGHRS and YFSETQ. V gave up 1 base and J gave up 3 bases; unmatched junction bases: 2. This TCR came from a man in his sixties or seventies with urothelial cancer. V and J are TRBV5-1 and TRBJ2-2; 8 nucleotides match TRBD2. The sample was PBMCs, taken around atezolizumab (anti-PD-L1) treatment. The CDR3 DNA reads as TGCGCCAGCAGCTTGACTAGCGGAGACACCGGGGAGCTGTTTTTT. As protein: CASSLTSGDTGELFF.